This T cell receptor (beta chain) derives from a study of OX40 agonist ivuxolimab in advanced cancers. At the level of the study: The dose-escalation group included hepatocellular carcinoma, melanoma, renal cell carcinoma and head and neck cancer. Regarding the study as a whole: By week 6 at 0.1 to 3.0 mg/kg, blood CD4+ and CD8+ T cells had expanded clonally. Expanded clones tended on average to be more numerous among CD8+ T cells than CD4+.

Of note for this clone: No antigen is known for it.

The germline CDR1 and CDR2 sequences are SGHVS and FQNEAQ. Deletions cut 5 bases from V and 5 bases from J, with 24 bases between. The CDR3 sequence is 17 residues long. Generated by immunoSEQ multiplex PCR, the TCRdb table keeps only in-frame clones and is missing some. The sample has tens of thousands of clones, less than 90% seen once; the top ten hold roughly 20%. Autoimmune disease history or systemic immunosuppression excluded patients. Material: CD4+ or CD8+ T cells sorted from blood, obtained in a trial of the OX40 agonist ivuxolimab. The V and J genes are TRBV7-8 and TRBJ2-5, with D perhaps TRBD1 or TRBD2 (5 bases each). The TCR comes from an adult with an advanced solid tumor such as melanoma, head and neck, liver or kidney cancer. The chain's CDR3 is CASSLLLDIPKRETQYF. As DNA, the CDR3 is TGTGCCAGCAGCCTTTTACTGGACATCCCAAAGCGGGAGACCCAGTACTTC. Based on the CDR3 plus reference TRBV7-8 and TRBJ2-5, the full variable domain is GAGVSQSPRYKVAKRGQDVALRCDPISGHVSLFWYQQALGQGPEFLTYFQNEAQLDKSGLPSDRFFAERPEGSVSTLKIQRTQQEDSAVYLCASSLLLDIPKRETQYFGPGTRLLVL.